Each of the 29 T cell receptor beta chains below was sequenced from the same sample in a study of response to subunit inactivated influenza vaccine. Each CDR3 protein is one row after TCRdb ran MiXCR on the RT-PCR reads. The sample records hundreds of thousands of distinct CDR3 sequences, roughly 23% being singletons. The specimen was CD4+ T cells sorted from PBMCs, collected 4 to 6 days after vaccination. The receptors were sampled from a man aged 50 or older who received an inactivated influenza vaccine.

This clonotype was counted a few times. CDR3 loop: CASTLDRSYNEQFF. Written as DNA, the CDR3 is TGTGCCAGCACCCTGGACAGGAGCTACAATGAGCAGTTCTTC. This chain joins TRBV7-2 and TRBJ2-1; 7 bases are shared with TRBD1. V was clipped by 7 bases and J by 3 bases; unmatched bases: 6. CDR1 and CDR2 (germline): SGHTA, FQGNSA. The CDR3 contains 14 residues. The full variable domain, in which reference TRBV7-2 and TRBJ2-1 provide the parts outside the CDR3, is GAGVSQSPSNKVTEKGKDVELRCDPISGHTALYWYRQSLGQGLEFLIYFQGNSAPDKSGLPSDRFSAERTGGSVSTLTIQRTQQEDSAVYLCASTLDRSYNEQFFGPGTRLTVL.

The chain couples TRBV24-1 to TRBJ2-3; 12 bases agree with TRBD1. Germline V gives CDR1 KGHDR, CDR2 SFDVKD. The CDR3 is made up of 18 amino acids. Trimming took 3 bases from V and 3 from J; bases not matched to a gene: 9. DNA of the CDR3: TGTGCCACCAGTGATCCAGGGACAGGGGGCGCGAGTACAGATACGCAGTATTTT. It is translated as CATSDPGTGGASTDTQYF.

The genes are TRBV12-3 or TRBV12-4 and TRBJ2-1; D possibly corresponds to TRBD2 (6 bases). CDR3 length: 13 residues. Trimming stripped 6 bases from V and 8 bases from J, with 14 bases between. CDR3 sequence (DNA): TGTGCCAGCAGACCTAGCGTCGGCTATGAGCAGTTCTTC. This encodes CASRPSVGYEQFF.

The genes are TRBV4-2 and TRBJ1-1; tentatively, D is TRBD1 (5 bases). The CDR3 covers 16 residues. Germline V gene data show CDR1 as LGHNA and CDR2 as YNFKEQ. V lost 0 bases and J 1 base, leaving 12 bases between the germline ends. CDR3 bases: TGTGCCAGCAGCCAAGATCGACAGATATCGAACACTGAAGCTTTCTTT. Protein sequence: CASSQDRQISNTEAFF.

The chain links TRBV24-1 to TRBJ2-3; weak D call: TRBD1 (5 bases). The V and J ends lost 2 bases and 5 bases respectively, with 16 bases between them. Germline assignment: CDR1 KGHDR and CDR2 SFDVKD. This CDR3 is 16 amino acids long. The CDR3 reads CATSDSTGRDGDTQYF. The CDR3 DNA follows: TGTGCCACCAGTGATTCAACAGGCCGCGACGGAGATACGCAGTATTTT.

The table lists this clonotype with a few counts. The chain has TRBV20-1 and TRBJ2-5; D may be TRBD1 (5 bases). V dropped 6 bases and J dropped 5 bases, with 13 bases sitting between them. This CDR3 comprises 12 residues. Germline lookup yields CDR1 DFQATT and CDR2 SNEGSKA (reference sequence). For the CDR3, the DNA is TGCAGTGCCAAGACAGCAACGGAGACCCAGTACTTC. As protein: CSAKTATETQYF.

The sample holds a few counts of this clonotype. V gene TRBV23-1 combines with J gene TRBJ2-3; TRBD2 might be the D (6 bases). TRBV23-1 is recorded as an ORF, its role being uncertain. The ends were cut back, 6 bases at V and 3 bases at J, with 10 bases in the middle. This CDR3 contains 13 residues. Here the CDR3 DNA reads TGCGCCAGCAGGGGAGGAGGGACAGATACGCAGTATTTT. Its protein is CASRGGGTDTQYF.

This chain connects TRBV11-2 to TRBJ2-1; 9 bases match TRBD2. Germline V gene data show CDR1 as SGHAT and CDR2 as FQNNGV. The length of the CDR3 is 18 residues. The J segment lost 2 bases and the V segment lost 4 bases, leaving 12 bases of the junction unmatched. This CDR3 reads CASSSPPKGLAPYNEQFF. Written as DNA, the CDR3 is TGTGCCAGCAGCTCACCCCCCAAGGGACTAGCCCCCTACAATGAGCAGTTCTTC. Filled out from reference TRBV11-2 and TRBJ2-1, the complete variable domain reads EAGVAQSPRYKIIEKRQSVAFWCNPISGHATLYWYQQILGQGPKLLIQFQNNGVVDDSQLPKDRFSAERLKGVDSTLKIQPAKLEDSAVYLCASSSPPKGLAPYNEQFFGPGTRLTVL.

This clonotype was seen only a few times. The genes are TRBV5-1 and TRBJ2-2, with D hard to call. The CDR3 extends over 15 amino acids. The V end lost 1 base, the J end lost 0 bases, and 7 bases lay between the germline ends. CDR1 and CDR2 (germline): SGHRS, YFSETQ. The CDR3 region is CASSLRHANTGELFF. DNA for the CDR3: TGCGCCAGCAGCTTGAGACATGCGAACACCGGGGAGCTGTTTTTT.

V and J are TRBV2 and TRBJ1-4; D uncertain. This CDR3 region has 14 residues. Germline lookup yields CDR1 SNHLY and CDR2 FYNNEI. V lost 6 bases and J 4 bases, leaving 12 bases between the germline ends. The chain's CDR3 is CASSNSNGNEKLFF. DNA of the CDR3: TGTGCCAGCAGCAACAGCAACGGTAATGAAAAACTGTTTTTT. Combining the CDR3 with reference TRBV2 and TRBJ1-4 gives the whole variable domain EPEVTQTPSHQVTQMGQEVILRCVPISNHLYFYWYRQILGQKVEFLVSFYNNEISEKSEIFDDQFSVERPDGSNFTLKIRSTKLEDSAMYFCASSNSNGNEKLFFGSGTQLSVL.

This clonotype was counted only a few times. The chain employs TRBV27 and TRBJ2-7; D is unclear. CDR3 size: 11 residues. Germline CDR1 reads MNHEY; CDR2 reads SMNVEV (reference sequence). Deletions cut 6 bases from V and 2 bases from J, with 5 bases between. CDR3 loop: CASRGTYEQYF. CDR3 in DNA: TGTGCCAGCAGGGGGACCTACGAGCAGTACTTC.

In its sample, this clonotype was seen a few times. This rearrangement joins TRBV7-2 to TRBJ1-1, with D tentatively TRBD1 (5 bases). Between the trimmed V and J ends, which lost 6 bases and 4 bases, there was a span of 21 bases. The CDR3 loop spans 16 amino acids. CDR1 is SGHTA and CDR2 is FQGNSA in the germline V gene. The CDR3 loop reads CASSPPGGVSSTEAFF. In DNA form, the CDR3 reads TGTGCCAGCAGTCCCCCCGGGGGGGTTAGCAGCACTGAAGCTTTCTTT.

The chain joins TRBV20-1 to TRBJ2-7; unclear D gene. Germline V gene lookup returns CDR1 DFQATT and CDR2 SNEGSKA (reference sequence). The CDR3 runs 14 residues. Trimming left V 0 bases short and J 0 bases short, with 9 bases between. The DNA of the CDR3 is TGCAGTGCTAGAGATGGGAAGAGCTCCTACGAGCAGTACTTC. As protein: CSARDGKSSYEQYF.

This sequence joins TRBV7-2 and TRBJ2-7; TRBD2 aligns across 14 bases. CDR3 length: 15 residues. Trimming cost V 4 bases and J 3 bases; bases outside gene matches: 2. Germline values: CDR1 SGHTA, CDR2 FQGNSA. This CDR3 reads CASSWTSGGYYEQYF. The CDR3, as DNA: TGTGCCAGCAGCTGGACTAGCGGGGGGTACTACGAGCAGTACTTC.

The chain is built from TRBV29-1 and TRBJ2-3; TRBD2 matches at 13 bases. The CDR3 loop spans 16 amino acids. Germline V gene data show CDR1 as SQVTM and CDR2 as ANQGSEA. V shed 7 bases, J shed 6 bases, and the junction held 13 bases outside the gene matches. DNA of the CDR3: TGCAGCGCCGTATCTTGGACTAGCGGGAGATCGGATACGCAGTATTTT. It specifies CSAVSWTSGRSDTQYF.

CDR3: CAGPDRGRRTYEQYF. In DNA form, the CDR3 reads TGTGCCGGCCCCGACAGGGGGAGAAGGACCTACGAGCAGTACTTC. The chain couples TRBV27 to TRBJ2-7, with TRBD1 identical over 9 bases. J gave up 2 bases and V 11 bases, and 13 bases lay outside the gene matches. Germline V gives CDR1 MNHEY, CDR2 SMNVEV (reference sequence). The CDR3 spans 15 residues.

The table lists this clonotype with a few counts. V and J are TRBV4-2 and TRBJ1-1, with D maybe TRBD1 (6 bases). Trimming left V 0 bases short and J 8 bases short, with 13 bases between. CDR3 size: 14 residues. Germline V gene sequence: CDR1 LGHNA, CDR2 YNFKEQ. The CDR3 nucleotides are TGTGCCAGCAGCCAAGATCCGACAGGAGGGGAAGCTTTCTTT. Protein: CASSQDPTGGEAFF.

Only a few counts were recorded for this clonotype. V gene TRBV3-1 combines with J gene TRBJ2-5; TRBD1 might be the D (7 bases). The V gene lost 0 bases and the J gene lost 1 base, with 18 bases spanning the gap. CDR1 and CDR2 (germline): LGHDT, YNNKEL (reference sequence). The CDR3 sequence is 18 residues long. CDR3 protein: CASSQDLARGDVQETQYF. In DNA, the CDR3 is TGTGCCAGCAGCCAAGATTTGGCCAGGGGGGACGTCCAAGAGACCCAGTACTTC.

CDR3 amino acids: CASSQLGDNEQFF. DNA for the CDR3: TGCGCCAGCAGCCAATTAGGTGACAATGAGCAGTTCTTC. The V gene is TRBV4-3, the J gene TRBJ2-1; D gene ambiguous. The V gene lost 2 bases and the J gene lost 5 bases, with 7 bases spanning the gap. CDR3 size: 13 residues. CDR1 is LGHNA, CDR2 YSLEER, per germline.

The rearrangement joins TRBV5-5 to TRBJ2-5; 9 positions agree with TRBD1. V shed 4 bases, J shed 5 bases, and the junction held 9 bases outside the gene matches. The V gene's germline CDR1 is SGHKS and CDR2 YYEKEE (reference sequence). The CDR3 has 15 residues. CDR3 sequence: CASSRGTGSVETQYF. CDR3 coding DNA: TGTGCCAGCAGCAGGGGGACAGGGAGCGTGGAGACCCAGTACTTC. The whole variable domain, filled in from reference TRBV5-5 and TRBJ2-5, reads DAGVTQSPTHLIKTRGQQVTLRCSPISGHKSVSWYQQVLGQGPQFIFQYYEKEERGRGNFPDRFSARQFPNYSSELNVNALLLGDSALYLCASSRGTGSVETQYFGPGTRLLVL.

Only a few counts were recorded for this clonotype. The chain carries TRBV7-9 and TRBJ1-4, with D unclear. The CDR3 loop spans 14 amino acids. CDR1 and CDR2 from the germline V gene are SEHNR and FQNEAQ (reference sequence). Trimming stripped 1 base from V and 3 bases from J, with 6 bases between. CDR3 loop: CASSLGVSNEKLFF. CDR3 coding DNA: TGTGCCAGCAGCTTAGGAGTCTCTAATGAAAAACTGTTTTTT.

In this sample, this clonotype turned up many times. This rearrangement joins TRBV20-1 to TRBJ2-2; 11 bases fit TRBD2. Germline V gene data show CDR1 as DFQATT and CDR2 as SNEGSKA (reference sequence). With 5 bases clipped from V and 4 bases from J, the junction kept 15 bases outside the gene matches. This CDR3 is built from 18 residues. The CDR3 region has the DNA TGCAGTGCTGCCTTGAGTACTAGCGGGAGTCGGGGCACCGGGGAGCTGTTTTTT. Protein: CSAALSTSGSRGTGELFF.

V usage is TRBV9 and J usage is TRBJ1-5; a possible D gene is TRBD1 (6 bases). The germline V gene has CDR1 SGDLS and CDR2 YYNGEE. CDR3 length: 15 residues. V lost 4 bases and J 4 bases, leaving 15 bases between the germline ends. Here the CDR3 reads CASSPLPGANQPQHF. For the CDR3, the DNA is TGTGCCAGCAGCCCACTACCGGGGGCGAATCAGCCCCAGCATTTT.

This clonotype was counted many times. The V call is TRBV4-1, the J call TRBJ2-3, with 9 positions matching TRBD1. CDR1 and CDR2 from the germline V gene are MGHRA and YSYEKL. Trimming took 4 bases from V and 2 from J; bases not matched to a gene: 4. The CDR3 runs to 15 residues. This chain's CDR3 is CASSRIQGATDTQYF. The CDR3 DNA is TGCGCCAGCAGCCGAATACAGGGGGCCACAGATACGCAGTATTTT.

The sample holds a few counts of this clonotype. The chain recombines TRBV9 with TRBJ2-7; D gene unclear. CDR1 is SGDLS, CDR2 YYNGEE, per germline. The CDR3 totals 15 residues. Trimming removed 0 bases from V and 3 bases from J, with 13 bases in between. For the CDR3, the DNA is TGTGCCAGCAGCGTAGAAAGTCAACCTTACTACGAGCAGTACTTC. This sequence encodes CASSVESQPYYEQYF.

The rearrangement uses TRBV7-8 and TRBJ2-4, with D possibly TRBD2 on 7 matching bases. Germline CDR1 reads SGHVS; CDR2 reads FQNEAQ. V was trimmed by 0 bases and J by 7 bases, leaving 13 bases between them. The CDR3 totals 15 residues. The CDR3 spells CASSLAGGRWNIQYF. CDR3 coding DNA: TGTGCCAGCAGCTTAGCGGGGGGGCGGTGGAACATTCAGTACTTC.

This clonotype was seen once. The chain links TRBV20-1 to TRBJ2-5; 7 bases fit TRBD1. CDR1 and CDR2 from the germline V gene are DFQATT and SNEGSKA (reference sequence). Losses at the gene ends were 5 bases for V and 3 bases for J; bases not matched to a gene: 9. CDR3 length equals 14 residues. CDR3 protein: CSASRRTGKETQYF. In DNA, the CDR3 is TGCAGTGCTTCACGAAGGACAGGAAAAGAGACCCAGTACTTC.

Here the CDR3 reads CASSFDSFYEQYF. In DNA, the CDR3 is TGCGCCAGCAGCTTTGACAGTTTCTACGAGCAGTACTTC. The chain couples TRBV5-1 to TRBJ2-7; perhaps TRBD1 as D (5 bases). The CDR3 has 13 residues. Germline-derived CDR1 and CDR2 are SGHRS and YFSETQ. Trimming removed 2 bases from V and 3 bases from J, with 9 bases in between.

The chain combines TRBV6-5 with TRBJ2-3; perhaps TRBD1 as D (6 bases). V was shortened by 0 bases and J by 0 bases, with 10 bases between the two germline ends. CDR1 is MNHEY and CDR2 is SVGAGI in the germline V gene. This CDR3 is 16 amino acids long. CDR3 bases: TGTGCCAGCAGTTACTCGGGCAGGGGCAGCACAGATACGCAGTATTTT. It codes for CASSYSGRGSTDTQYF.